The 24 T cell receptor beta chains listed next were all sequenced from one sample in a study of T cell responses to AZD1222 COVID-19 vaccine. Clones were read by immunoSEQ multiplex PCR, and TCRdb kept only the in-frame ones, dropping some. The sample has approximately 130,000 clones, about nine tenths seen once. The input for sequencing was peripheral blood, taken 28 days after the second AZD1222 dose. These receptors were obtained from an adult who received the AZD1222 COVID-19 vaccine.

The chain couples TRBV2 to TRBJ2-7, with a weak D call TRBD1 (5 bases). There are 14 residues in the CDR3. Trimming removed 1 base from V and 2 bases from J, with 9 bases in between. The V gene's germline CDR1 is SNHLY and CDR2 FYNNEI. The CDR3 region has the DNA TGTGCCAGCAGTGAAGACAGGTCCCCCTACGAGCAGTACTTC. Translated: CASSEDRSPYEQYF. Variable domain in full (rest from reference TRBV2 and TRBJ2-7): EPEVTQTPSHQVTQMGQEVILRCVPISNHLYFYWYRQILGQKVEFLVSFYNNEISEKSEIFDDQFSVERPDGSNFTLKIRSTKLEDSAMYFCASSEDRSPYEQYFGPGTRLTVT.

The V gene is TRBV7-6, the J gene TRBJ1-5; D unclear. Germline V gene lookup returns CDR1 SGHVS and CDR2 FNYEAQ. The germline V and J ends were trimmed by 1 base and 2 bases, with 12 bases remaining between them. The CDR3 has 16 amino acids. DNA for the CDR3: TGTGCCAGCAGCTTAGGGGCAAGAGGCGGCAATCAGCCCCAGCATTTT. It codes for CASSLGARGGNQPQHF.

This clone was seen just once. This rearrangement joins TRBV7-8 to TRBJ1-1; D gene uncertain. The CDR3 consists of 13 residues. V lost 5 bases, J lost 1 base, and 8 bases lay in between. Looked up from germline, CDR1 is SGHVS and CDR2 is FQNEAQ. The CDR3 nucleotides read TGTGCCAGCAGCCTTGTACAGAACACTGAAGCTTTCTTT. Translation: CASSLVQNTEAFF.

The genes are TRBV15 and TRBJ2-1, with D perhaps TRBD2 (6 bases). Germline loops: CDR1 LNHNV, CDR2 YYDKDF (reference sequence). V gave up 2 bases and J gave up 5 bases, with 16 bases separating them. The CDR3 consists of 16 residues. In DNA form, the CDR3 reads TGTGCCACCAGCAGATCCCCCTCTCCTAGCGACAATGAGCAGTTCTTC. As protein: CATSRSPSPSDNEQFF.

This rearrangement joins TRBV3-1 (or the pseudogene TRBV3-2) to TRBJ2-2, with 11 bases aligning to TRBD2. Germline V gene lookup returns CDR1 LGHDT and CDR2 YNNKEL (reference sequence). The CDR3 is 14 residues long. V was pared by 4 bases and J by 5 bases, with 0 bases of the junction left unmatched. The CDR3 DNA reads as TGTGCCAGCAGCCCTAGCGGGAGGACCGGGGAGCTGTTTTTT. Its translation is CASSPSGRTGELFF.

This clone has only a few counts. For the CDR3, the DNA is TGTGCCAGCAGCCAAGGGCTGGGCGGGGGGGCGTTTGAGCAGTTCTTC. Its translation is CASSQGLGGGAFEQFF. The chain links TRBV3-1 (or the pseudogene TRBV3-2) to TRBJ2-1; 9 bases fit TRBD2. With 1 base clipped from V and 9 bases from J, the junction kept 10 bases outside the gene matches. There are 16 residues in the CDR3. In germline, CDR1 is LGHDT, CDR2 YNNKEL (reference sequence).

V and J are TRBV9 and TRBJ1-4; D remains ambiguous. CDR3 size: 13 residues. Germline CDR1 SGDLS, CDR2 YYNGEE. V was shortened by 0 bases and J by 3 bases, with 3 bases between the two germline ends. This chain's CDR3 is CASSVVPNEKLFF. The CDR3 nucleotides read TGTGCCAGCAGCGTAGTCCCTAATGAAAAACTGTTTTTT.

This clone was counted a single time. The chain couples TRBV12-3 or TRBV12-4 to TRBJ1-1, with D uncertain. There are 13 residues in the CDR3. V lost 7 bases and J lost 6, with 15 bases in between. Here the CDR3 DNA reads TGTGCCAGCACCCCAACGGGGAGGGCTGAAGCTTTCTTT. Amino acid sequence: CASTPTGRAEAFF.

The chain has TRBV10-3 and TRBJ1-1; 7 bases line up with TRBD1. Germline CDR1 is ENHRY and CDR2 is SYGVKD. V shed 6 bases and J 1 base; nucleotides not matched to a gene: 5. The CDR3 consists of 14 residues. The CDR3 region has the DNA TGTGCCATCAGATTGGACAGGTCGAACACTGAAGCTTTCTTT. Its translation is CAIRLDRSNTEAFF.

The rearrangement uses TRBV9 and TRBJ2-5, with a weak D call TRBD1 (7 bases). The germline CDR1 and CDR2 sequences are SGDLS and YYNGEE. With 1 base removed from V and 5 bases from J, the gap between germline ends came to 15 bases. This CDR3 is 15 amino acids long. The CDR3 loop reads CASSVLDRAGETQYF. The CDR3 DNA follows: TGTGCCAGCAGCGTACTAGACAGGGCGGGGGAGACCCAGTACTTC.

The rearrangement links TRBV6-4 to TRBJ1-5; D is unclear. V lost 6 bases and J 2 bases, leaving 8 bases between the germline ends. The CDR3 has 13 amino acids. Germline V gives CDR1 MRHNA, CDR2 SNTAGT. CDR3 sequence (DNA): TGTGCCAGCAGGGAGCCCGGCAATCAGCCCCAGCATTTT. This translates into CASREPGNQPQHF.

The J gene is TRBJ2-6, the V gene TRBV6-1, with no clear D. V lost 2 bases and J lost 1, with 6 bases in between. This CDR3 has 15 amino acids. Germline values: CDR1 MNHNS, CDR2 SASEGT. This CDR3 reads CASSELLSGANVLTF. The CDR3, as DNA: TGTGCCAGCAGTGAACTGCTGTCTGGGGCCAACGTCCTGACTTTC.

J is TRBJ2-7 and V is TRBV18, with TRBD2 matching 7 bases. Looked up from germline, CDR1 is KGHSH and CDR2 is LQKENI. V shed 6 bases and J 0 bases; nucleotides not matched to a gene: 17. The CDR3 runs to 18 residues. The DNA of the CDR3 is TGTGCCAGCTCCCAACATGGGGGAGGGGCCCAAAGCTCCTACGAGCAGTACTTC. It encodes CASSQHGGGAQSSYEQYF.

The chain is built from TRBV7-7 and TRBJ1-1; D possibly corresponds to TRBD1 (5 bases). Deletions cut 5 bases from V and 1 base from J, with 8 bases between. Per the germline V gene, CDR1 is SSHAT and CDR2 is FNYEAQ (reference sequence). This CDR3 is built from 13 residues. The CDR3 DNA follows: TGTGCCAGCAGCGAGGGGCCGAACACTGAAGCTTTCTTT. Protein sequence: CASSEGPNTEAFF.

V and J are TRBV7-8 and TRBJ1-5, with no clear D. The V gene's germline CDR1 is SGHVS and CDR2 FQNEAQ. The CDR3 sequence is 14 residues long. V lost 4 bases, J lost 5 bases, and 12 bases lay in between. The CDR3 nucleotides read TGTGCCAGCAGCTGGGTGATAGGAGATCAGCCCCAGCATTTT. Encoded protein: CASSWVIGDQPQHF. Together with reference TRBV7-8 and TRBJ1-5, the CDR3 gives the full variable domain: GAGVSQSPRYKVAKRGQDVALRCDPISGHVSLFWYQQALGQGPEFLTYFQNEAQLDKSGLPSDRFFAERPEGSVSTLKIQRTQQEDSAVYLCASSWVIGDQPQHFGDGTRLSIL.

The rearrangement uses TRBV27 and TRBJ1-2, with D possibly TRBD1 on 6 matching bases. The CDR3 loop spans 14 amino acids. Germline CDR1 and CDR2: MNHEY and SMNVEV (reference sequence). The V end was cut by 5 bases, the J end by 3 bases, with 13 bases between. CDR3 bases: TGTGCCAGCAGTACCAGCCGACAGGACTATGGCTACACCTTC. Its protein product is CASSTSRQDYGYTF.

The V call is TRBV6-5, the J call TRBJ2-3; no clear D. CDR1 and CDR2 from the germline V gene are MNHEY and SVGAGI. The CDR3 has 13 amino acids. Trimming left V 6 bases short and J 6 bases short, with 13 bases between. CDR3 protein: CASRVLPPDTQYF. The CDR3 DNA sequence: TGTGCCAGCAGGGTGTTACCTCCGGATACGCAGTATTTT.

This chain joins TRBV13 and TRBJ1-2; D is unresolved. CDR3 length: 13 amino acids. Germline V gene sequence: CDR1 PRHDT, CDR2 FYEKMQ (reference sequence). Trimming shortened V by 3 bases and J by 0 bases, and 5 bases separated the two germline ends. This CDR3 reads CASSFGANYGYTF. The CDR3 coding sequence is TGTGCCAGCAGCTTTGGGGCTAACTATGGCTACACCTTC.

V and J are TRBV18 and TRBJ1-2; tentatively, D is TRBD1 (6 bases). The V end lost 3 bases, the J end lost 5 bases, and 13 bases lay between the germline ends. The CDR3 is made up of 14 amino acids. Germline CDR1 is KGHSH and CDR2 is LQKENI. The CDR3 loop reads CASSPGGGEYGYTF. The CDR3 DNA sequence: TGTGCCAGCTCACCGGGGGGGGGCGAGTATGGCTACACCTTC.

The chain is built from TRBV6-6 and TRBJ2-1; 8 nucleotides match TRBD2. J was trimmed by 3 bases and V by 5 bases; bases with no gene match: 12. CDR1 is MNHNY and CDR2 is SVGAGI in the germline V gene (reference sequence). The length of the CDR3 is 17 residues. CDR3 coding DNA: TGTGCCAGCAGTCTTACTCCTGGACTAGCAATCTACAATGAGCAGTTCTTC. Protein product: CASSLTPGLAIYNEQFF.

The chain links TRBV4-2 to TRBJ1-5, with TRBD1 matching 7 bases. Losses at the gene ends were 1 base for V and 2 bases for J; bases not matched to a gene: 2. The CDR3 contains 15 residues. The germline V gene encodes CDR1 LGHNA and CDR2 YNFKEQ. CDR3 coding DNA: TGTGCCAGCAGCCAAGGAGGGGGCGGCAATCAGCCCCAGCATTTT. Its protein is CASSQGGGGNQPQHF.

The chain employs TRBV23-1 and TRBJ1-5; D is possibly TRBD1 (6 bases). TRBV23-1 is given ORF status, its function remaining uncertain. This CDR3 has 16 amino acids. V was shortened by 2 bases and J by 5 bases, with 16 bases between the two germline ends. Written as DNA, the CDR3 is TGCGCCAGCAGTCAAAAACCGTGGGGGGGCTATCAGCCCCAGCATTTT. It specifies CASSQKPWGGYQPQHF.

The rearrangement joins TRBV7-9 to TRBJ1-1; no clear D. Germline-derived CDR1 and CDR2 are SEHNR and FQNEAQ (reference sequence). This CDR3 is built from 13 residues. The V end was cut by 7 bases, the J end by 4 bases, with 13 bases between. DNA for the CDR3: TGTGCCAGCACGAGGGAGAGGGCCACTGAAGCTTTCTTT. The encoded protein is CASTRERATEAFF.

V is TRBV11-2 and J is TRBJ1-6, with a weak D call TRBD1 (5 bases). CDR3 length: 17 residues. Trimming removed 2 bases from V and 10 bases from J, with 21 bases in between. Germline assignment: CDR1 SGHAT and CDR2 FQNNGV. In nucleotides, the CDR3 is TGTGCCAGCAGCTTATCTTTGTGGCCGGGTCGGGGCTCACCCCTCCACTTT. Its protein product is CASSLSLWPGRGSPLHF.